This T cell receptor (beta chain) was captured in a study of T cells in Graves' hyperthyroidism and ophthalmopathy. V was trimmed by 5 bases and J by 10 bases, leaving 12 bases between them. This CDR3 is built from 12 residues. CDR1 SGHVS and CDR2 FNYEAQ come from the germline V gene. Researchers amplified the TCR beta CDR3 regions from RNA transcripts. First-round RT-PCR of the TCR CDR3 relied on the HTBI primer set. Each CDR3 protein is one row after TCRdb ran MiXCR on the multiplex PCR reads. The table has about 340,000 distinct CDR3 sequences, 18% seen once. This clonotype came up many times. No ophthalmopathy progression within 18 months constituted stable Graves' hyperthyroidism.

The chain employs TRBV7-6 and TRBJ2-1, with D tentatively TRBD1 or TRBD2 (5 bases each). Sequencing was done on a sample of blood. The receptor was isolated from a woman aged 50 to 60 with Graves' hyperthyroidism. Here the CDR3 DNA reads TGTGCCAGCAGCCCGACATGGGGGGAGCAGTTCTTC. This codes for CASSPTWGEQFF.